The 21 T cell receptor beta chains listed next were all sequenced from one sample in a study of T cell responses to AZD1222 COVID-19 vaccine. Clones were read by immunoSEQ multiplex PCR, and TCRdb kept only the in-frame ones, dropping some. In the table there are fewer than 200,000 clones, around 90% of which are singletons. The sample here was peripheral blood, taken on day 0 of AZD1222 vaccination. The receptors shown here come from an adult in good health.

The J gene is TRBJ2-7, the V gene TRBV2; 8 nucleotides line up with TRBD1. CDR1 is SNHLY and CDR2 is FYNNEI in the germline V gene. With V trimmed by 7 bases and J by 5 bases, 7 bases remained unmatched. CDR3 size: 13 residues. The CDR3 DNA is TGTGCCAGCAAGACAGGGGCCGGGGACGAGCAGTACTTC. This encodes CASKTGAGDEQYF.

This chain connects TRBV12-3 or TRBV12-4 to TRBJ1-2; 7 bases line up with TRBD1. This CDR3 is 10 amino acids long. In DNA form, the CDR3 reads TGTGGCAGAGGGGGCGATGGCTACACCTTC. Translating gives CGRGGDGYTF.

This sequence joins TRBV25-1 and TRBJ2-7; the match to TRBD2 covers 8 bases. J lost 2 bases, V lost 3 bases, and 9 bases had no gene match. CDR3 length: 16 amino acids. Germline V gene lookup returns CDR1 MGHDK and CDR2 SYGVNS. The CDR3 protein is CASSDSHTSGTYEQYF. CDR3 DNA: TGTGCCAGCAGTGACTCCCACACTAGCGGTACCTACGAGCAGTACTTC.

In nucleotides, the CDR3 is TGCGCCAGCAGCCGGGGACAGAACTATGGCTACACCTTC. Protein: CASSRGQNYGYTF. The chain employs TRBV5-1 and TRBJ1-2; 7 bases are a match to TRBD1. With V trimmed by 4 bases and J by 2 bases, 2 bases remained unmatched. Germline CDR1 reads SGHRS; CDR2 reads YFSETQ. The CDR3 is 13 residues long. Filled out from reference TRBV5-1 and TRBJ1-2, the complete variable domain reads KAGVTQTPRYLIKTRGQQVTLSCSPISGHRSVSWYQQTPGQGLQFLFEYFSETQRNKGNFPGRFSGRQFSNSRSEMNVSTLELGDSALYLCASSRGQNYGYTFGSGTRLTVV.

The chain uses TRBV5-1 and TRBJ1-1, with D tentatively TRBD1 (5 bases). The CDR3 runs to 14 residues. Per the germline V gene, CDR1 is SGHRS and CDR2 is YFSETQ. V was pared by 5 bases and J by 1 base, with 12 bases between. The CDR3 coding sequence is TGCGCCAGCAGGTCCGGGACCTCGAACACTGAAGCTTTCTTT. Protein product: CASRSGTSNTEAFF.

On this clone itself: The sample contains more than one DNA sequence encoding this CDR3. The V gene is TRBV12-3 or TRBV12-4, the J gene TRBJ2-3; D uncertain. V lost 3 bases to trimming and J lost 4 bases, with 2 bases between them. The length of the CDR3 is 11 residues. CDR3 amino acids: CASSFADTQYF. CDR3 nucleotide sequence: TGTGCCAGCAGTTTTGCAGATACGCAGTATTTT.

This clone was observed a single time. This sequence joins TRBV19 and TRBJ1-1, with no clear D. The ends were cut back, 7 bases at V and 7 bases at J, with 19 bases in the middle. CDR3 size: 14 residues. Germline V gives CDR1 LNHDA, CDR2 SQIVND (reference sequence). The CDR3 loop is CASTGQTAINEAFF. Here the CDR3 DNA reads TGTGCCAGTACTGGGCAGACGGCGATTAATGAAGCTTTCTTT.

The CDR3 nucleotides read TGTGCCAGCAGCTTAGCCGTCTTTAGCGGGAGGCCTACCCAGTACTTC. Protein sequence: CASSLAVFSGRPTQYF. The rearrangement joins TRBV7-2 to TRBJ2-5; 10 bases match TRBD2. Germline V gene data show CDR1 as SGHTA and CDR2 as FQGNSA. The ends lost 0 bases at V and 8 bases at J; junction bases unmatched: 9. The CDR3 loop spans 16 amino acids.

The chain couples TRBV18 to TRBJ1-5; TRBD1 agrees at 8 bases. The CDR3 contains 14 residues. Germline V gene data show CDR1 as KGHSH and CDR2 as LQKENI. V trimming: 3 bases; J trimming: 5 bases; junction bases outside the gene matches: 3. The CDR3 coding sequence is TGTGCCAGCTCACCTGGACAGGGAGATCAGCCCCAGCATTTT. Its protein is CASSPGQGDQPQHF.

The rearrangement joins TRBV18 to TRBJ2-6; TRBD2 agrees at 7 bases. The CDR3 extends over 18 amino acids. Per germline, CDR1 KGHSH and CDR2 LQKENI. J lost 0 bases, V lost 4 bases, and 9 bases had no gene match. The CDR3 loop is CASSRGGPTLSGANVLTF. The CDR3 DNA is TGTGCCAGCTCACGGGGGGGACCAACCCTCTCTGGGGCCAACGTCCTGACTTTC.

The chain recombines TRBV29-1 with TRBJ2-7, with D possibly being TRBD2 (6 bases). Trimming left V 4 bases short and J 6 bases short, with 10 bases between. CDR1 is SQVTM and CDR2 is ANQGSEA in the germline V gene. The CDR3 loop spans 11 amino acids. The CDR3 reads CSVGGGAEQYF. CDR3 nucleotides: TGCAGCGTTGGGGGAGGTGCCGAGCAGTACTTC.

This chain links TRBV11-2 with TRBJ2-5; 9 bases are shared with TRBD1. Germline V gives CDR1 SGHAT, CDR2 FQNNGV. J lost 4 bases, V lost 1 base, and 7 bases had no gene match. The CDR3 loop spans 16 amino acids. CDR3 nucleotides: TGTGCCAGCAGCTTAGGAGCGGGACAGGGACGAGAGACCCAGTACTTC. It translates to CASSLGAGQGRETQYF.

The chain is built from TRBV10-3 and TRBJ1-5; the match to TRBD1 covers 7 bases. The germline V gene has CDR1 ENHRY and CDR2 SYGVKD. This CDR3 is built from 14 residues. V lost 8 bases to trimming and J lost 0 bases; unmatched junction nucleotides: 4. The CDR3 DNA follows: TGTGCCATCTCTCGGGACAGTAGCAATCAGCCCCAGCATTTT. It is translated as CAISRDSSNQPQHF.

With regard to this clone: The identical CDR3 is also encoded by other nucleotide sequences in the sample. The rearrangement joins TRBV4-2 to TRBJ2-1, with D perhaps TRBD1 (6 bases). There are 14 residues in the CDR3. V was clipped by 1 base and J by 6 bases, with 10 bases between them. Germline assignment: CDR1 LGHNA and CDR2 YNFKEQ. The CDR3 bases are TGTGCCAGCAGCCAAGCCAGGGGCGGCAATGAGCAGTTCTTC. It codes for CASSQARGGNEQFF.

This rearrangement joins TRBV3-1 (or the pseudogene TRBV3-2) to TRBJ2-3; 8 bases align to TRBD2. The ends lost 4 bases at V and 4 bases at J; junction bases unmatched: 13. The CDR3 has 17 amino acids. CDR1 LGHDT and CDR2 YNNKEL come from the germline V gene (reference sequence). The CDR3 DNA reads as TGTGCCAGCAGCCTCAGAGCGTTAGCGGGAAGCTCAGATACGCAGTATTTT. This translates into CASSLRALAGSSDTQYF.

The rearrangement joins TRBV4-3 to TRBJ1-6, with 7 bases matching TRBD1. The CDR3 totals 16 residues. The germline V gene encodes CDR1 LGHNA and CDR2 YSLEER. V gave up 4 bases and J gave up 7 bases; unmatched junction bases: 10. The CDR3 protein is CASSRGPTGSNSPLHF. The CDR3, as DNA: TGCGCCAGCAGCCGCGGACCGACAGGGAGCAATTCACCCCTCCACTTT.

This chain links TRBV4-3 with TRBJ1-1, with a possible D match to TRBD1 (6 bases). Germline assignment: CDR1 LGHNA and CDR2 YSLEER. The CDR3 is 17 residues long. The ends were cut back, 2 bases at V and 4 bases at J, with 20 bases in the middle. The CDR3 sequence is CASSQRRDHRGGTEAFF. CDR3 bases: TGCGCCAGCAGCCAACGTAGGGACCACCGAGGGGGCACTGAAGCTTTCTTT.

The rearrangement links TRBV4-1 to TRBJ2-4, with unresolved D. The V end was cut by 0 bases, the J end by 0 bases, with 3 bases between. CDR1 MGHRA and CDR2 YSYEKL come from the germline V gene. The CDR3 length is 14 residues. The CDR3 spells CASSQDIAKNIQYF. CDR3 in DNA: TGCGCCAGCAGCCAAGATATAGCCAAAAACATTCAGTACTTC.

This chain uses TRBV2 with TRBJ1-2; no reliable D call. The V gene lost 3 bases and the J gene lost 2 bases, with 7 bases spanning the gap. CDR1 and CDR2 (germline): SNHLY, FYNNEI. The CDR3 runs 13 residues. DNA for the CDR3: TGTGCCAGCAGTGACGGACGGAACTATGGCTACACCTTC. This sequence encodes CASSDGRNYGYTF.

The chain uses TRBV30 and TRBJ2-2; D is possibly TRBD1 (5 bases). V lost 0 bases and J lost 2, with 16 bases in between. Germline V gives CDR1 GTSNPN, CDR2 SVGIG (reference sequence). The CDR3 length is 17 residues. Here the CDR3 DNA reads TGTGCCTGGAGTGTACAGGTCTCCAGATATAACACCGGGGAGCTGTTTTTT. Protein sequence: CAWSVQVSRYNTGELFF. The whole variable domain, remainder taken from reference TRBV30 and TRBJ2-2, is SQTIHQWPATLVQPVGSPLSLECTVEGTSNPNLYWYRQAAGRGLQLLFYSVGIGQISSEVPQNLSASRPQDRQFILSSKKLLLSDSGFYLCAWSVQVSRYNTGELFFGEGSRLTVL.

This sequence joins TRBV10-1 and TRBJ2-2, with D maybe TRBD1 (5 bases). This CDR3 spans 14 amino acids. Germline V gives CDR1 WNHNN, CDR2 SYGVQD (reference sequence). Trimming took 5 bases from V and 1 from J, leaving 8 bases between them. The CDR3 loop is CASSKQGNTGELFF. For the CDR3, the DNA is TGCGCCAGCAGTAAGCAGGGGAACACCGGGGAGCTGTTTTTT.